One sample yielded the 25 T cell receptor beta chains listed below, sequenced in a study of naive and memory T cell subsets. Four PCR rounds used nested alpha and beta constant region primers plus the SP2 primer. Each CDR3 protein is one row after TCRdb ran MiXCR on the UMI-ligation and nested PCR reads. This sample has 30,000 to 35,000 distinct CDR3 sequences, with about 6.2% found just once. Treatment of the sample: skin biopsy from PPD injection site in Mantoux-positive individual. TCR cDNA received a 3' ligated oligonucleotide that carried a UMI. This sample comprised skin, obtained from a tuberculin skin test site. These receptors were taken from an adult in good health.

The CDR3 spells CASSTPLAGSTDTQYF. CDR3 nucleotide sequence: TGCGCCAGCAGCACCCCCCTAGCGGGAAGCACAGATACGCAGTATTTT. The chain combines TRBV10-2 with TRBJ2-3; 9 bases fit TRBD2. This CDR3 region has 16 residues. Germline V CDR1 and CDR2: WSHSY, SAAADI. The V gene end was trimmed by 6 bases and the J gene end by 0 bases; junction bases not matched to a gene: 7.

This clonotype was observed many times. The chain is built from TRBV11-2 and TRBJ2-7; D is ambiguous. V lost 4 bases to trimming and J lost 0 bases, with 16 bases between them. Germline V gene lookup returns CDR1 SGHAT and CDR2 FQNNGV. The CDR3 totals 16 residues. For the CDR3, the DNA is TGTGCCAGCAGCTCCTCTGGGCGGTTGAGCTCCTACGAGCAGTACTTC. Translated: CASSSSGRLSSYEQYF.

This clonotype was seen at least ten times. CDR3 bases: TGTGCCAGCAGCACACAGGGGGCCTATGGCTACACCTTC. Its translation is CASSTQGAYGYTF. The chain couples TRBV9 to TRBJ1-2, with 9 nucleotides matching TRBD1. The V and J ends lost 4 bases and 4 bases, in that order; junction bases with no gene match: 2. This CDR3 comprises 13 residues. Per the germline V gene, CDR1 is SGDLS and CDR2 is YYNGEE.

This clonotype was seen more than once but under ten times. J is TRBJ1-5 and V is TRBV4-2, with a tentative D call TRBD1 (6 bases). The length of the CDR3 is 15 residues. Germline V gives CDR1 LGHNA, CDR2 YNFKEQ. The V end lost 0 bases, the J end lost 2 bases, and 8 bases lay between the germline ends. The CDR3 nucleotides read TGTGCCAGCAGCCAAGATTCAGGGGGCAATCAGCCCCAGCATTTT. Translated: CASSQDSGGNQPQHF.

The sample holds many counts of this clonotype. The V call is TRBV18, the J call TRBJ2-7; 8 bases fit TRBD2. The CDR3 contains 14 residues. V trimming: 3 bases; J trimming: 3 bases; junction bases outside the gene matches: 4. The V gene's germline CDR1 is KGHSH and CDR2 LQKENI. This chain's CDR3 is CASSPERGGYEQYF. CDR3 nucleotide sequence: TGTGCCAGCTCACCGGAACGGGGGGGCTACGAGCAGTACTTC.

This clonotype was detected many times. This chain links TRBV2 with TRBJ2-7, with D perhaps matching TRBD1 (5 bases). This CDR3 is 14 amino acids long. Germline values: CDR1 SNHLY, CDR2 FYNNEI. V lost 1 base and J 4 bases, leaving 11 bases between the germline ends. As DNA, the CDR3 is TGTGCCAGCAGTGAAGGGAAGGGGTGGTACGAGCAGTACTTC. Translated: CASSEGKGWYEQYF.

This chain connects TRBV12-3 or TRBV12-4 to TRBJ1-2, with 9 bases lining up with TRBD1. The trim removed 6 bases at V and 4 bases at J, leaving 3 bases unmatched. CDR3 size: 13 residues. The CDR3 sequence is CASRGQGGYGYTF. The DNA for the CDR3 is TGTGCCAGCAGGGGACAGGGAGGCTATGGCTACACCTTC.

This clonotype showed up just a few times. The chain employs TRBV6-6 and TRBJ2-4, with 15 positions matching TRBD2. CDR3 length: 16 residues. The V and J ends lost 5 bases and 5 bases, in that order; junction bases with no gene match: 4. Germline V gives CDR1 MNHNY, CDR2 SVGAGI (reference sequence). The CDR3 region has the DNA TGTGCCAGCAGTGGGACTAGCGGGGGGATACAAAACATTCAGTACTTC. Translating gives CASSGTSGGIQNIQYF.

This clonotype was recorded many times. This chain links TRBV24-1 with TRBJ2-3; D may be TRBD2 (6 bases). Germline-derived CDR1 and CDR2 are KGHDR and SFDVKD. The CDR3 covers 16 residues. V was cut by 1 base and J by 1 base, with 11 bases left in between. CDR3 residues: CATSDFRGGGTDTQYF. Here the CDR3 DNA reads TGTGCCACCAGTGATTTTCGGGGCGGGGGCACAGATACGCAGTATTTT.

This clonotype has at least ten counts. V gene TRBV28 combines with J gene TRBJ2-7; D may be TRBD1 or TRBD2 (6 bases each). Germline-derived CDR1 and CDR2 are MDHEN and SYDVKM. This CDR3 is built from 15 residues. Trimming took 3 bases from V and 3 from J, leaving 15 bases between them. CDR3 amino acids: CASSLPGAQVYEQYF. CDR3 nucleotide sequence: TGTGCCAGCAGTTTGCCGGGGGCGCAAGTCTACGAGCAGTACTTC.

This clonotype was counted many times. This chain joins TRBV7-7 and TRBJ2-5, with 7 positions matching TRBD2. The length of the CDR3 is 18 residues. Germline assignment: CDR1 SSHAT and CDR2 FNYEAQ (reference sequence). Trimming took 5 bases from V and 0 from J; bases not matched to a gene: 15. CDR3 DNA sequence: TGTGCCAGCAGCCGGACTATCGGGGCGGGGGAGTACCAAGAGACCCAGTACTTC. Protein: CASSRTIGAGEYQETQYF.

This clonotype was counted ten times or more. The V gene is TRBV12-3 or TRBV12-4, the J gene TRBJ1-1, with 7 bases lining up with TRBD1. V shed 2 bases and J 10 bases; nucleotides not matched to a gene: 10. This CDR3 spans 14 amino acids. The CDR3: CASSLKGASPSAFF. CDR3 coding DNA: TGTGCCAGCAGTTTAAAGGGGGCTTCCCCTTCAGCTTTCTTT.

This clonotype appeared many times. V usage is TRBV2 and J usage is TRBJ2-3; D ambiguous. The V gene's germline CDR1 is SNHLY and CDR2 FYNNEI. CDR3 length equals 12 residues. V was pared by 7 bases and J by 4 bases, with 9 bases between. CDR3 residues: CASMRTSDTQYF. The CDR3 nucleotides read TGTGCCAGCATGCGTACCTCAGATACGCAGTATTTT. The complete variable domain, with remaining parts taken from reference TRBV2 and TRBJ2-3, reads EPEVTQTPSHQVTQMGQEVILRCVPISNHLYFYWYRQILGQKVEFLVSFYNNEISEKSEIFDDQFSVERPDGSNFTLKIRSTKLEDSAMYFCASMRTSDTQYFGPGTRLTVL.

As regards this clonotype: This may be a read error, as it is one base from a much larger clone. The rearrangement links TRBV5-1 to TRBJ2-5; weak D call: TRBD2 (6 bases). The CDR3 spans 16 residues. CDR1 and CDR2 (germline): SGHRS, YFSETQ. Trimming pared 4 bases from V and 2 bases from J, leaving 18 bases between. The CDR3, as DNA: TGCGCCAGCAGCCACGGGGGATGTGCGGCACAAGAGACCCAGTACTTC. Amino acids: CASSHGGCAAQETQYF. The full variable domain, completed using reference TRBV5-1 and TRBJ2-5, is KAGVTQTPRYLIKTRGQQVTLSCSPISGHRSVSWYQQTPGQGLQFLFEYFSETQRNKGNFPGRFSGRQFSNSRSEMNVSTLELGDSALYLCASSHGGCAAQETQYFGPGTRLLVL.

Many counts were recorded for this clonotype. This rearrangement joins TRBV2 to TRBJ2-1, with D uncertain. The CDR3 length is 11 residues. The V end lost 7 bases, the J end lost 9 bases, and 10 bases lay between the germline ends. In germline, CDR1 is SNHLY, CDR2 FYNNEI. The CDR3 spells CASKVMVEQFF. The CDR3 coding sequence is TGTGCCAGCAAAGTTATGGTTGAGCAGTTCTTC.

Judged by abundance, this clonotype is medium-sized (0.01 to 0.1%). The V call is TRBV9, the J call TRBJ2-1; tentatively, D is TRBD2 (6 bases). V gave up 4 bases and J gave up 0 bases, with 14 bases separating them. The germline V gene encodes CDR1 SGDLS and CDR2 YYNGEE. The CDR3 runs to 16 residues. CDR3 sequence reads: CASSHRAGSSYNEQFF. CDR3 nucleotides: TGTGCCAGCAGCCACCGCGCGGGGAGCTCCTACAATGAGCAGTTCTTC.

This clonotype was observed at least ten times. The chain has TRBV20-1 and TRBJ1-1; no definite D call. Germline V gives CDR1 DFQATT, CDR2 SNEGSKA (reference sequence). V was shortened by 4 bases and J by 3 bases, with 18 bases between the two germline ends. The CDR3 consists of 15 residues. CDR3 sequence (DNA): TGCAGTGCTACCCCTGTGACAAGCTTGGACACTGAAGCTTTCTTT. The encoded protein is CSATPVTSLDTEAFF.

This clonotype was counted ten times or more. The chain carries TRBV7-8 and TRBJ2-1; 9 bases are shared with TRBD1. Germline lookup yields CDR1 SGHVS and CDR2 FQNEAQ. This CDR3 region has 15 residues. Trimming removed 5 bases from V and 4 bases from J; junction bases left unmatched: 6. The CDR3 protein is CASSVRDRDYNEQFF. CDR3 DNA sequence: TGTGCCAGCAGCGTCCGGGACAGGGATTACAATGAGCAGTTCTTC.

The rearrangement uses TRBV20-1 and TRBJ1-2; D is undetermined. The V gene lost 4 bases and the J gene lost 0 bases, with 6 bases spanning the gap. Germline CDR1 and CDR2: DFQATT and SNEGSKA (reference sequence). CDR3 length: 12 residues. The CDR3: CSANLPNYGYTF. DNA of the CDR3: TGCAGTGCTAATCTCCCTAACTATGGCTACACCTTC.

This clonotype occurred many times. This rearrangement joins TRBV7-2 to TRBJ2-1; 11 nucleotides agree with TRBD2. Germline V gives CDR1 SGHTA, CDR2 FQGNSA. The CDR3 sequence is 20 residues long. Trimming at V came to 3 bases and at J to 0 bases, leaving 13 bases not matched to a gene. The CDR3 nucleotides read TGTGCCAGCAGCTTTCCCACCAAGCCTAGCGGGGGGAGCTCCTACAATGAGCAGTTCTTC. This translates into CASSFPTKPSGGSSYNEQFF.

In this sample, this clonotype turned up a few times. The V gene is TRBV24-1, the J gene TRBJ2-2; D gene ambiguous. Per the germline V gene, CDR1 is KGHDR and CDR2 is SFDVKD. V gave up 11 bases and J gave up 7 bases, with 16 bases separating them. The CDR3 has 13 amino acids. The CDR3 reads CASDPGYGGELFF. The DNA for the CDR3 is TGTGCCAGTGATCCCGGGTACGGCGGGGAGCTGTTTTTT.

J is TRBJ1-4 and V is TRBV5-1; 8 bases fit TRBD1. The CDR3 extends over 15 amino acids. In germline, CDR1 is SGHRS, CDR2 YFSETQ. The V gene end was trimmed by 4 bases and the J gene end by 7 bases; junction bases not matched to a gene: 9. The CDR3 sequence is CASSLHRGSCEKLFF. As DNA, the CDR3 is TGCGCCAGCAGCCTACACAGGGGGAGTTGTGAAAAACTGTTTTTT.

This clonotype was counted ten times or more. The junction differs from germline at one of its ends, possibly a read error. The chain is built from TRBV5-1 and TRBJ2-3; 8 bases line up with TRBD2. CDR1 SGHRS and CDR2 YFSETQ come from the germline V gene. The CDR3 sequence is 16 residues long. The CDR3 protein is CASSLVPAGGTDTQYF. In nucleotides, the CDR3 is TGCGCCAGCAGTTTGGTTCCAGCGGGGGGCACAGATACGCAGTATTTT.

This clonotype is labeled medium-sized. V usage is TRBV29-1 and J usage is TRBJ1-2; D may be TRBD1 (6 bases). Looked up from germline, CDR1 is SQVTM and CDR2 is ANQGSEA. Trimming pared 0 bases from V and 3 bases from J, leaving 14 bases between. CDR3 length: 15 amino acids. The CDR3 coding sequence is TGCAGCGTTGAAGATCAGGGGCGGTCCGACTATGGCTACACCTTC. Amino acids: CSVEDQGRSDYGYTF.

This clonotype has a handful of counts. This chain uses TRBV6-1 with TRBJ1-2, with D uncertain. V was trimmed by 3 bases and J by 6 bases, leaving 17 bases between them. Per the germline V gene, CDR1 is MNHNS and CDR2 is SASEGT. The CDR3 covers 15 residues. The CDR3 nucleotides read TGTGCCAGCAGTGAGCGGCGTTGGGGAACTGATGGCTACACCTTC. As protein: CASSERRWGTDGYTF.